A selection of T cell receptor beta chains follows, all from one sample in a study of blood T cell repertoires in COVID-19. Libraries were prepared by immunoSEQ multiplex PCR; TCRdb keeps only in-frame clonotypes and omits some of them. This table has roughly 70,000 clones, more than 75% appearing once. Sequencing was performed on peripheral blood. All receptors come from a human donor in a cohort sampled during active COVID-19. Both conserved end residues are part of each CDR3. Fields, in order: CDR3 DNA, CDR3 protein, D gene, clone size, V gene, CDR3 length, J gene. D genes are given only for firm matches. Only some rows state a clone size, as once, few, many or a class for expanded clones.

cdr3_nt: TGTGCCACCAGCAGAGATCTGGCGGGAGCAACAGATACGCAGTATTTT; cdr3_aa: CATSRDLAGATDTQYF; d_call: TRBD2; clone_size: once; v_call: TRBV15; cdr3_length: 16; j_call: TRBJ2-3
cdr3_nt: TGCGCCAGCGCCCGAGGTAGCGGGGGCTCAGATACGCAGTATTTT; cdr3_aa: CASARGSGGSDTQYF; d_call: TRBD2; clone_size: .; v_call: TRBV5-1; cdr3_length: 15; j_call: TRBJ2-3
cdr3_nt: TGTGCCAGCAGCGTAGAACAGGGGTGGGGTTCACCCCTCCACTTT; cdr3_aa: CASSVEQGWGSPLHF; d_call: TRBD1; clone_size: .; v_call: TRBV9; cdr3_length: 15; j_call: TRBJ1-6
cdr3_nt: TGCGCCAGCAGCTTGGGTGGCCAAGAAAGTAACTATGGCTACACCTTC; cdr3_aa: CASSLGGQESNYGYTF; d_call: .; clone_size: .; v_call: TRBV5-1; cdr3_length: 16; j_call: TRBJ1-2
cdr3_nt: TGTGCCAGCAACAGGGCGTCCTACGAGCAGTACTTC; cdr3_aa: CASNRASYEQYF; d_call: .; clone_size: .; v_call: TRBV28; cdr3_length: 12; j_call: TRBJ2-7
cdr3_nt: TGCGCCAGCAGCCTTACTGGTTGGGCCCCGCAAGGTACGCAGTATTTT; cdr3_aa: CASSLTGWAPQGTQYF; d_call: .; clone_size: .; v_call: TRBV23-1; cdr3_length: 16; j_call: TRBJ2-3
cdr3_nt: TGTGCCAGCAGTGAAGGGGGGGGGAACACCGGGGAGCTGTTTTTT; cdr3_aa: CASSEGGGNTGELFF; d_call: TRBD2; clone_size: .; v_call: TRBV6-1; cdr3_length: 15; j_call: TRBJ2-2
cdr3_nt: TGTGCCACCAGCAGAGAGAGATTGGTGAACACTGAAGCTTTCTTT; cdr3_aa: CATSRERLVNTEAFF; d_call: .; clone_size: .; v_call: TRBV15; cdr3_length: 15; j_call: TRBJ1-1
cdr3_nt: TGTGCCAGCAGCCAGACATCAGGGGGGTCCGACGAGCAGTACTTC; cdr3_aa: CASSQTSGGSDEQYF; d_call: .; clone_size: many; v_call: TRBV4-2; cdr3_length: 15; j_call: TRBJ2-7
cdr3_nt: TGTGCCAGCAGCCTCCGGGACAGGTCCACTGAAGCTTTCTTT; cdr3_aa: CASSLRDRSTEAFF; d_call: TRBD1; clone_size: .; v_call: TRBV7-9; cdr3_length: 14; j_call: TRBJ1-1
cdr3_nt: TGCGCCAGCAGCTCCTCCGGGACAGGGAACTATGGCTACACCTTC; cdr3_aa: CASSSSGTGNYGYTF; d_call: TRBD1; clone_size: .; v_call: TRBV5-1; cdr3_length: 15; j_call: TRBJ1-2
cdr3_nt: TGTGCCAGCAGCCACGGGGATCACCTCTCTGGGGCCAACGTCCTGACTTTC; cdr3_aa: CASSHGDHLSGANVLTF; d_call: .; clone_size: .; v_call: TRBV21-1; cdr3_length: 17; j_call: TRBJ2-6
cdr3_nt: TGTGCCAGCAGCCAAGTAGCGGGGACAGGGGTCGAGGGCAATCAGCCCCAGCATTTT; cdr3_aa: CASSQVAGTGVEGNQPQHF; d_call: TRBD1; clone_size: .; v_call: TRBV3-1/TRBV3-2; cdr3_length: 19; j_call: TRBJ1-5
cdr3_nt: TGTGCCAGCAGTTTAAGTGTCGGGACAGGGGGCGTGGATGGCTACACCTTC; cdr3_aa: CASSLSVGTGGVDGYTF; d_call: TRBD1; clone_size: .; v_call: TRBV27; cdr3_length: 17; j_call: TRBJ1-2
cdr3_nt: TGTGCCAGCAAGCTAGGGGGCCTAAACACCATATATTTT; cdr3_aa: CASKLGGLNTIYF; d_call: TRBD1; clone_size: .; v_call: TRBV2; cdr3_length: 13; j_call: TRBJ1-3
cdr3_nt: TGCGCCAGCAGCCAAGAGGAGACGGAGGCCTACGAGCAGTACTTC; cdr3_aa: CASSQEETEAYEQYF; d_call: .; clone_size: once; v_call: TRBV4-1; cdr3_length: 15; j_call: TRBJ2-7
cdr3_nt: TGTGCCAGTAGTATAAAAGCGGCGCCCACCGGGGAGCTGTTTTTT; cdr3_aa: CASSIKAAPTGELFF; d_call: .; clone_size: .; v_call: TRBV19; cdr3_length: 15; j_call: TRBJ2-2
cdr3_nt: TGTGCCAGCAGCTCCCCGTCGCCTAGCGGGAATATCTACAATGAGCAGTTCTTC; cdr3_aa: CASSSPSPSGNIYNEQFF; d_call: TRBD2; clone_size: .; v_call: TRBV7-2; cdr3_length: 18; j_call: TRBJ2-1
cdr3_nt: TGTGCCAGCAGTTCGAGCCCGGGACAGTTGAACACTGAAGCTTTCTTT; cdr3_aa: CASSSSPGQLNTEAFF; d_call: TRBD1; clone_size: .; v_call: TRBV28; cdr3_length: 16; j_call: TRBJ1-1
cdr3_nt: TGTGCCACCAGTGATCCCTGGACTGGGGACTATGGCTACACCTTC; cdr3_aa: CATSDPWTGDYGYTF; d_call: .; clone_size: .; v_call: TRBV24-1; cdr3_length: 15; j_call: TRBJ1-2
cdr3_nt: TGTGCCAGCAGTTTCTTGACAGGGGCGGGGGAGACCCAGTACTTC; cdr3_aa: CASSFLTGAGETQYF; d_call: TRBD1; clone_size: .; v_call: TRBV6-5; cdr3_length: 15; j_call: TRBJ2-5
cdr3_nt: TGTGCCAGCAGTGACTATCCTAGCGGGCCCTACAATGAGCAGTTCTTC; cdr3_aa: CASSDYPSGPYNEQFF; d_call: TRBD2; clone_size: .; v_call: TRBV6-1; cdr3_length: 16; j_call: TRBJ2-1
cdr3_nt: TGCAGCGTTGCCCACTATCGGGAGACCCAGTACTTC; cdr3_aa: CSVAHYRETQYF; d_call: .; clone_size: .; v_call: TRBV29-1; cdr3_length: 12; j_call: TRBJ2-5
cdr3_nt: TGCGCCAGCAGCTTCCTGGGACAGGGGGAGACCCAGTACTTC; cdr3_aa: CASSFLGQGETQYF; d_call: TRBD1; clone_size: .; v_call: TRBV5-1; cdr3_length: 14; j_call: TRBJ2-5
cdr3_nt: TGTGCCAGCAGCTCCCGGGACACTGAAGCTTTCTTT; cdr3_aa: CASSSRDTEAFF; d_call: .; clone_size: few; v_call: TRBV9; cdr3_length: 12; j_call: TRBJ1-1
cdr3_nt: TGTGCCACCAGCGACGGGACACTCCAAGAGACCCAGTACTTC; cdr3_aa: CATSDGTLQETQYF; d_call: .; clone_size: .; v_call: TRBV15; cdr3_length: 14; j_call: TRBJ2-5
cdr3_nt: TGTGCCAGCAGTTATCCGTACAGGGAGGGCACTGAAGCTTTCTTT; cdr3_aa: CASSYPYREGTEAFF; d_call: .; clone_size: .; v_call: TRBV6-6; cdr3_length: 15; j_call: TRBJ1-1
cdr3_nt: TGTGCCAGCAGCCCAGGACAGGGGCCAGAGACCCAGTACTTC; cdr3_aa: CASSPGQGPETQYF; d_call: TRBD1; clone_size: .; v_call: TRBV7-9; cdr3_length: 14; j_call: TRBJ2-5
cdr3_nt: TGTGCCAGCAGCCCCGACCGGACAGTGGGCGAGCAGTACTTC; cdr3_aa: CASSPDRTVGEQYF; d_call: .; clone_size: .; v_call: TRBV7-2; cdr3_length: 14; j_call: TRBJ2-7
cdr3_nt: TGTGCCAGCAGTTTCACAGGGGGCGGAAACACCATATATTTT; cdr3_aa: CASSFTGGGNTIYF; d_call: TRBD1; clone_size: .; v_call: TRBV2; cdr3_length: 14; j_call: TRBJ1-3
cdr3_nt: TGTGCCACTTTCCCCACGGGGGGGTCGGCCACTGAAGCTTTCTTT; cdr3_aa: CATFPTGGSATEAFF; d_call: .; clone_size: .; v_call: TRBV6-5; cdr3_length: 15; j_call: TRBJ1-1
cdr3_nt: TGTGCCAGCAGTGTGACTAGCGGGCGAACGAACACCGGGGAGCTGTTTTTT; cdr3_aa: CASSVTSGRTNTGELFF; d_call: TRBD2; clone_size: .; v_call: TRBV6-1; cdr3_length: 17; j_call: TRBJ2-2
cdr3_nt: TGTGCCAGCAGTTCGGACAGGGGACGTGGCTACACCTTC; cdr3_aa: CASSSDRGRGYTF; d_call: TRBD1; clone_size: once; v_call: TRBV12-3/TRBV12-4; cdr3_length: 13; j_call: TRBJ1-2
cdr3_nt: TGTGCCTGGAGTGTAGACGGGAGGGCGTCCGAGACCCAGTACTTC; cdr3_aa: CAWSVDGRASETQYF; d_call: TRBD2; clone_size: .; v_call: TRBV30; cdr3_length: 15; j_call: TRBJ2-5
cdr3_nt: TGTGCCAGCAGTGAATTGGTCAGAAAACAAGAGACCCAGTACTTC; cdr3_aa: CASSELVRKQETQYF; d_call: .; clone_size: .; v_call: TRBV6-1; cdr3_length: 15; j_call: TRBJ2-5
cdr3_nt: TGTGCCAGTAGTATAAGCGGAGATGACTACAATGAGCAGTTCTTC; cdr3_aa: CASSISGDDYNEQFF; d_call: .; clone_size: .; v_call: TRBV19; cdr3_length: 15; j_call: TRBJ2-1
cdr3_nt: TGTGCCAGCAGGGCACAGGGTAACTATGGCTACACCTTC; cdr3_aa: CASRAQGNYGYTF; d_call: .; clone_size: .; v_call: TRBV21-1; cdr3_length: 13; j_call: TRBJ1-2
cdr3_nt: TGTGCCAGCAGCCAATCGGACAGACCCAACACTGAAGCTTTCTTT; cdr3_aa: CASSQSDRPNTEAFF; d_call: .; clone_size: .; v_call: TRBV3-1/TRBV3-2; cdr3_length: 15; j_call: TRBJ1-1
cdr3_nt: TGTGCCAGCAGCACTGGGACTAGCGGGGGCGAGCAGTACTTC; cdr3_aa: CASSTGTSGGEQYF; d_call: TRBD2; clone_size: .; v_call: TRBV3-1/TRBV3-2; cdr3_length: 14; j_call: TRBJ2-7
cdr3_nt: TGCGCCAGCAGCGCGACAGGGGATGGTTCACCCCTCCACTTT; cdr3_aa: CASSATGDGSPLHF; d_call: TRBD1; clone_size: .; v_call: TRBV5-1; cdr3_length: 14; j_call: TRBJ1-6
cdr3_nt: TGTGCCAGCAAGGCAGGGCAAGATAACTATGGCTACACCTTC; cdr3_aa: CASKAGQDNYGYTF; d_call: .; clone_size: .; v_call: TRBV27; cdr3_length: 14; j_call: TRBJ1-2
cdr3_nt: TGTGCCAGCAGCTTACTACTAGCGACGGACAATGAGCAGTTCTTC; cdr3_aa: CASSLLLATDNEQFF; d_call: TRBD2; clone_size: .; v_call: TRBV11-2; cdr3_length: 15; j_call: TRBJ2-1
cdr3_nt: TGTGCCAGCAGCCAGGGACAGGTAGAGACCCAGTACTTC; cdr3_aa: CASSQGQVETQYF; d_call: TRBD1; clone_size: .; v_call: TRBV5-8; cdr3_length: 13; j_call: TRBJ2-5
cdr3_nt: TGTGCCTGGAGTGCACTAGGGGGTCAGCCCCAGCATTTT; cdr3_aa: CAWSALGGQPQHF; d_call: .; clone_size: .; v_call: TRBV30; cdr3_length: 13; j_call: TRBJ1-5
cdr3_nt: TGTGCCAGCAGCCAAGTCATTGATGTCGGCGGAACAAGCACAGATACGCAGTATTTT; cdr3_aa: CASSQVIDVGGTSTDTQYF; d_call: .; clone_size: .; v_call: TRBV3-1/TRBV3-2; cdr3_length: 19; j_call: TRBJ2-3
cdr3_nt: TGTGCCAGCAGCTTAGGAAGTCGGGGATCGTACGAGCAGTACTTC; cdr3_aa: CASSLGSRGSYEQYF; d_call: .; clone_size: .; v_call: TRBV11-2; cdr3_length: 15; j_call: TRBJ2-7